These T cell receptor beta chains were read from a single sample in a study of blood T cell repertoires in COVID-19. Libraries were prepared by immunoSEQ multiplex PCR; TCRdb keeps only in-frame clonotypes and omits some of them. The sample lists about 34,000 clones, around three quarters occurring once. What was sequenced was peripheral blood. The receptors were gathered from a woman aged 70 to 79 with acute or convalescent COVID-19. CDR3s include the opening cysteine and the closing phenylalanine or tryptophan. Each record gives: CDR3 length, J gene, V gene, clone size, D gene, CDR3 DNA, CDR3 protein. A D gene is named only where the DNA matches it firmly. Some rows have no size entry. The others give once, few or many, or a class for an expanded clone.

CDR3 length: 15
J gene: TRBJ2-5
V gene: TRBV15
clone size: -
D gene: -
CDR3 DNA: TGTGCCACCAGCAGCCAACAGGTTGCCCAAGAGACCCAGTACTTC
CDR3 protein: CATSSQQVAQETQYF

CDR3 length: 13
J gene: TRBJ1-1
V gene: TRBV27
clone size: few
D gene: TRBD1
CDR3 DNA: TGTGCCAGCAGGTACAGGGGCGCGACTGAAGCTTTCTTT
CDR3 protein: CASRYRGATEAFF

CDR3 length: 14
J gene: TRBJ1-2
V gene: TRBV6-4
clone size: -
D gene: -
CDR3 DNA: TGTGCCAGCAGTGCACACGCGGAGGACTATGGCTACACCTTC
CDR3 protein: CASSAHAEDYGYTF

CDR3 length: 15
J gene: TRBJ2-7
V gene: TRBV5-1
clone size: -
D gene: TRBD1
CDR3 DNA: TGCGCCAGCAGCTCGGCCGGACAGGGGACCTACGAGCAGTACTTC
CDR3 protein: CASSSAGQGTYEQYF

CDR3 length: 16
J gene: TRBJ2-2
V gene: TRBV18
clone size: -
D gene: -
CDR3 DNA: TGTGCCAGCTCACCACCGACAGTCGAAGGCACCGGGGAGCTGTTTTTT
CDR3 protein: CASSPPTVEGTGELFF

CDR3 length: 16
J gene: TRBJ2-5
V gene: TRBV19
clone size: -
D gene: TRBD2
CDR3 DNA: TGTGCCAGTAGTATGGCAACGGGAGGGCTGGGGGAGACCCAGTACTTC
CDR3 protein: CASSMATGGLGETQYF

CDR3 length: 15
J gene: TRBJ2-2
V gene: TRBV10-3
clone size: -
D gene: TRBD2
CDR3 DNA: TGTGCCATGGGAAGACTAGCGGGGAACACCGGGGAGCTGTTTTTT
CDR3 protein: CAMGRLAGNTGELFF

CDR3 length: 14
J gene: TRBJ1-2
V gene: TRBV12-2
clone size: -
D gene: -
CDR3 DNA: TGTGCAAGTCGCTCCCGGACAGGGGGACATGGCTACACCTTC
CDR3 protein: CASRSRTGGHGYTF

CDR3 length: 14
J gene: TRBJ1-5
V gene: TRBV5-1
clone size: -
D gene: -
CDR3 DNA: TGCGCCAGCAGCTTGGAGGGGGGGGTTCAGCCCCAGCATTTT
CDR3 protein: CASSLEGGVQPQHF

CDR3 length: 13
J gene: TRBJ2-1
V gene: TRBV28
clone size: -
D gene: -
CDR3 DNA: TGTGCCAGCAGTTCCCCGGAGCGATATGAGCAGTTCTTC
CDR3 protein: CASSSPERYEQFF

CDR3 length: 15
J gene: TRBJ1-1
V gene: TRBV19
clone size: -
D gene: -
CDR3 DNA: TGTGCCAGTTCCCCGGGACACCAGGTCGCAACTGAAGCTTTCTTT
CDR3 protein: CASSPGHQVATEAFF

CDR3 length: 15
J gene: TRBJ2-2
V gene: TRBV18
clone size: -
D gene: -
CDR3 DNA: TGTGCCAGCGCCCGGGGGTCACCGAACACCGGGGAGCTGTTTTTT
CDR3 protein: CASARGSPNTGELFF

CDR3 length: 15
J gene: TRBJ1-1
V gene: TRBV3-1/TRBV3-2
clone size: -
D gene: TRBD1
CDR3 DNA: TGTGCCAGCAGCCTCTTCGGACAGGGTTTTACTGAAGCTTTCTTT
CDR3 protein: CASSLFGQGFTEAFF

CDR3 length: 13
J gene: TRBJ2-3
V gene: TRBV24-1
clone size: few
D gene: -
CDR3 DNA: TGTGCCACCAGTGATGGGACTACAGATACGCAGTATTTT
CDR3 protein: CATSDGTTDTQYF

CDR3 length: 12
J gene: TRBJ1-1
V gene: TRBV29-1
clone size: -
D gene: -
CDR3 DNA: TGCAGCGTAGTCGGGGAAGGCACTGAAGCTTTCTTT
CDR3 protein: CSVVGEGTEAFF

CDR3 length: 16
J gene: TRBJ2-1
V gene: TRBV19
clone size: -
D gene: TRBD2
CDR3 DNA: TGTGCCAGTAGTGGATCCGGGACTAGCGTCTACAATGAGCAGTTCTTC
CDR3 protein: CASSGSGTSVYNEQFF

CDR3 length: 13
J gene: TRBJ1-2
V gene: TRBV15
clone size: -
D gene: TRBD1
CDR3 DNA: TGTGCCACCAGACAAGACAGGGAGAGTGGCTACACCTTC
CDR3 protein: CATRQDRESGYTF

CDR3 length: 12
J gene: TRBJ2-3
V gene: TRBV11-2
clone size: -
D gene: -
CDR3 DNA: TGTGCCAGCAGCCACATCGCGGGTACGCAGTATTTT
CDR3 protein: CASSHIAGTQYF

CDR3 length: 14
J gene: TRBJ1-2
V gene: TRBV27
clone size: -
D gene: -
CDR3 DNA: TGTGCCAGTAAGCCGGGAAATTTAGGCTATGGCTACACCTTC
CDR3 protein: CASKPGNLGYGYTF

CDR3 length: 14
J gene: TRBJ2-6
V gene: TRBV9
clone size: -
D gene: -
CDR3 DNA: TGTGCCAGCAGCGTACAATCTGGGGCCAACGTCCTGACTTTC
CDR3 protein: CASSVQSGANVLTF

CDR3 length: 14
J gene: TRBJ1-1
V gene: TRBV28
clone size: -
D gene: -
CDR3 DNA: TGTGCCAGCACCCCCTCACGACAGAACACTGAAGCTTTCTTT
CDR3 protein: CASTPSRQNTEAFF

CDR3 length: 15
J gene: TRBJ2-7
V gene: TRBV5-6
clone size: -
D gene: TRBD2
CDR3 DNA: TGTGCCAGCAGCGAATTGGCGGGAGGGCCCTACGAGCAGTACTTC
CDR3 protein: CASSELAGGPYEQYF

CDR3 length: 15
J gene: TRBJ2-3
V gene: TRBV5-4
clone size: -
D gene: TRBD2
CDR3 DNA: TGTGCCAGCAGCTTCAGCGGGGTTAGCACAGATACGCAGTATTTT
CDR3 protein: CASSFSGVSTDTQYF

CDR3 length: 18
J gene: TRBJ1-6
V gene: TRBV19
clone size: medium-sized
D gene: TRBD1
CDR3 DNA: TGTGCCAGTAGTATCCTCCTTTCCCGACAGGGCAATGATTCACCCCTCCACTTT
CDR3 protein: CASSILLSRQGNDSPLHF

CDR3 length: 14
J gene: TRBJ1-1
V gene: TRBV4-2
clone size: -
D gene: -
CDR3 DNA: TGTGCCAGCAGCCAAGATCACAGGGATACTGAAGCTTTCTTT
CDR3 protein: CASSQDHRDTEAFF

CDR3 length: 13
J gene: TRBJ2-2
V gene: TRBV5-4
clone size: -
D gene: -
CDR3 DNA: TGTGCCAGCAGCTTGGAACTTACCGGGGAGCTGTTTTTT
CDR3 protein: CASSLELTGELFF